A single sample is the source of the 3 T cell receptor beta chains below, sequenced in a study of blood T cell repertoires in COVID-19. The repertoire was sequenced with immunoSEQ multiplex PCR; TCRdb's copy has only in-frame clones and lacks some. The data hold 60,000 to 70,000 clones, with about 82% observed a single time. The sample consisted of peripheral blood. These receptors all come from a human donor in a cohort sampled during active COVID-19.

This chain connects TRBV3-1 (or the pseudogene TRBV3-2) to TRBJ1-5; the D is unclear. Trimming stripped 1 base from V and 7 bases from J, with 5 bases between. CDR1 is LGHDT and CDR2 is YNNKEL in the germline V gene (reference sequence). This CDR3 is built from 12 residues. The CDR3 spells CASSQGQQPQHF. CDR3 bases: TGTGCCAGCAGCCAAGGGCAACAGCCCCAGCATTTT.

The J gene is TRBJ1-3, the V gene TRBV18; 7 positions agree with TRBD1. CDR1 is KGHSH, CDR2 LQKENI, per germline. The ends lost 2 bases at V and 3 bases at J; junction bases unmatched: 10. The CDR3 covers 17 residues. CDR3 region: CASSPSLTGFGGNTIYF. DNA for the CDR3: TGTGCCAGCTCACCAAGCTTGACAGGGTTTGGTGGAAACACCATATATTTT.

The chain links TRBV7-2 to TRBJ2-7; 7 bases are shared with TRBD1. Trimming cost V 5 bases and J 0 bases; bases outside gene matches: 10. The CDR3 has 16 residues. From germline, CDR1 is SGHTA and CDR2 FQGNSA. In nucleotides, the CDR3 is TGTGCCAGCAGCCCAAGACAGGGAAGAAGCTCCTACGAGCAGTACTTC. The encoded protein is CASSPRQGRSSYEQYF.